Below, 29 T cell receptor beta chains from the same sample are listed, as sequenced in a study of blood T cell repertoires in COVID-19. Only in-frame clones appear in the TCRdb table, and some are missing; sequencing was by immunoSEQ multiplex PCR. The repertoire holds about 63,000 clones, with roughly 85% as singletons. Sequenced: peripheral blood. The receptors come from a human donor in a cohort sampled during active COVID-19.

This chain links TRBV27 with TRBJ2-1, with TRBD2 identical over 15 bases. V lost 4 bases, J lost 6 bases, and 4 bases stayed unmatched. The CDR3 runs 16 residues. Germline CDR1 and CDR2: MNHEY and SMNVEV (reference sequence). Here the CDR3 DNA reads TGTGCCAGCAGTTCAGGACTAGCGGGAGGGTTCAATGAGCAGTTCTTC. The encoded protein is CASSSGLAGGFNEQFF.

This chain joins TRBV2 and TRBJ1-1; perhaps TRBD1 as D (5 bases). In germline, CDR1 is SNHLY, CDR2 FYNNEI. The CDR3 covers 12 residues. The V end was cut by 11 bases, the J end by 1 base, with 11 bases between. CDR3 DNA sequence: TGTGCCGGGTCCGGGGGGAACACTGAAGCTTTCTTT. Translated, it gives CAGSGGNTEAFF.

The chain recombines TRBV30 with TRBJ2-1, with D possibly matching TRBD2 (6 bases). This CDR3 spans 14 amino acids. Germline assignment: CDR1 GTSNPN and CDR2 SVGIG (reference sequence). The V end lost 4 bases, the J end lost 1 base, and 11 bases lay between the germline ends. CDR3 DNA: TGTGCCTGGAAGGGGCGGGGATCCTACAATGAGCAGTTCTTC. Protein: CAWKGRGSYNEQFF.

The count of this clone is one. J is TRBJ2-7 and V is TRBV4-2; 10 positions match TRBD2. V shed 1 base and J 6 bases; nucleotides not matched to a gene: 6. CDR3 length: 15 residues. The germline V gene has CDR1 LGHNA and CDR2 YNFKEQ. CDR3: CASSQAQLAGAEQYF. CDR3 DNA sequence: TGTGCCAGCAGCCAAGCCCAGCTAGCGGGAGCCGAGCAGTACTTC.

CDR3 nucleotides: TGTGCCAGCAGCCCAGGGACTAGCGGGAGGGCCGACGAGCAGTACTTC. Translation gives CASSPGTSGRADEQYF. The chain couples TRBV11-3 to TRBJ2-7; 16 bases match TRBD2. Germline V gives CDR1 SGHNT, CDR2 YENEEA. The CDR3 runs to 16 residues. Germline trimming cut 5 bases from V and 5 bases from J; bases unmatched to any gene: 6.

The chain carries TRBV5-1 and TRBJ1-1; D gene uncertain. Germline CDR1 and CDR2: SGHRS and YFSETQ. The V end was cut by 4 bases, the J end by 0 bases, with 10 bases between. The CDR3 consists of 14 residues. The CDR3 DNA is TGCGCCAGCAGCCCCAGCGGAATGAACACTGAAGCTTTCTTT. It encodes CASSPSGMNTEAFF.

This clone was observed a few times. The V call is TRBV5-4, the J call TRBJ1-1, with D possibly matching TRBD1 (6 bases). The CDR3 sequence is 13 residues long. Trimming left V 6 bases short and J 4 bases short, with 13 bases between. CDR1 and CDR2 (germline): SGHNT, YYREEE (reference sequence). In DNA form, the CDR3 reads TGTGCCAGCACACGAGAACAGGGCACTGAAGCTTTCTTT. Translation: CASTREQGTEAFF.

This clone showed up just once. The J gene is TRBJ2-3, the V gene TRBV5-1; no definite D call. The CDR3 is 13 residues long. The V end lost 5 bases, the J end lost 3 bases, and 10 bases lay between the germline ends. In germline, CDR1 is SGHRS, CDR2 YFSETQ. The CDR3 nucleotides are TGCGCCAGCAGGACACCGACAACAGATACGCAGTATTTT. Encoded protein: CASRTPTTDTQYF.

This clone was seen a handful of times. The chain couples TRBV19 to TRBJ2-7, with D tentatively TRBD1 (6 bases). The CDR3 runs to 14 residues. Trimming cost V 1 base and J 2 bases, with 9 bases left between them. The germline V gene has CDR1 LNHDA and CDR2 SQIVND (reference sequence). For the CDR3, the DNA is TGTGCCAGTAGTATAGGCACAGGGACCTACGAGCAGTACTTC. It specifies CASSIGTGTYEQYF.

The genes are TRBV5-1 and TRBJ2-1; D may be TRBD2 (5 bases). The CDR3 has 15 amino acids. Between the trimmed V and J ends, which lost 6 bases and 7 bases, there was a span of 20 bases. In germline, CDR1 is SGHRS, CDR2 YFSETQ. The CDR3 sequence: CASKPQSGNLNEQFF. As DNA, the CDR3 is TGCGCCAGCAAGCCGCAGAGCGGAAACCTTAATGAGCAGTTCTTC.

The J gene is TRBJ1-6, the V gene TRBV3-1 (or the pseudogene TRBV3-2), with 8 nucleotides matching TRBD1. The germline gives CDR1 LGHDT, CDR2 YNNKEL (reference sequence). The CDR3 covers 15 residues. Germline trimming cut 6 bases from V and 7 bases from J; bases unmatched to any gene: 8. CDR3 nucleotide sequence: TGTGCCAGCAGTCCGACCGGGACAGGAAATTCACCCCTCCACTTT. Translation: CASSPTGTGNSPLHF.

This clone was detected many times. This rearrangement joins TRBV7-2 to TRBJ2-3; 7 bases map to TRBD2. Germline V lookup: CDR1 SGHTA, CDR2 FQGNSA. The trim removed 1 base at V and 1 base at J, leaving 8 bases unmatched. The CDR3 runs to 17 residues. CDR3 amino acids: CASSLEKSSGRTDTQYF. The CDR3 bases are TGTGCCAGCAGCTTAGAAAAGTCTAGCGGTCGCACAGATACGCAGTATTTT.

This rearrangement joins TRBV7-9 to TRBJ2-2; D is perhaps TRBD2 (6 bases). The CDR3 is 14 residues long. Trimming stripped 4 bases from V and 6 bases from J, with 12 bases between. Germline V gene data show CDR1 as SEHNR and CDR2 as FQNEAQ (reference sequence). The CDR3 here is CASSYLREAGELFF. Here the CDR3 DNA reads TGTGCCAGCAGCTACCTGAGGGAGGCCGGGGAGCTGTTTTTT.

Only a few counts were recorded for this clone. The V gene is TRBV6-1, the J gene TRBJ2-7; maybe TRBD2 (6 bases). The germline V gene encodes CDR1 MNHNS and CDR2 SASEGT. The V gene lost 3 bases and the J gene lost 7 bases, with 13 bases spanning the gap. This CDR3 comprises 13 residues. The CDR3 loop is CASSEGTYREQYF. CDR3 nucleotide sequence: TGTGCCAGCAGTGAGGGGACTTACCGGGAGCAGTACTTC.

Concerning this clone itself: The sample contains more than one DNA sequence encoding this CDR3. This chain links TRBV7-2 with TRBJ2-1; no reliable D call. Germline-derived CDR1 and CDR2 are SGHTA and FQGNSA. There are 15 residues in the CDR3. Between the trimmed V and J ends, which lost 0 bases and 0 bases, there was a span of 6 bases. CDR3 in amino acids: CASSLAFSSYNEQFF. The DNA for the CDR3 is TGTGCCAGCAGCTTAGCCTTCAGCTCCTACAATGAGCAGTTCTTC.

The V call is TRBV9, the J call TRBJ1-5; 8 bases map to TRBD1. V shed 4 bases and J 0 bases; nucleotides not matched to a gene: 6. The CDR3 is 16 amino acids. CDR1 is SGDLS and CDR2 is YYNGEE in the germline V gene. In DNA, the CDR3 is TGTGCCAGCAGCCGTGGACAGGGCAATAGCAATCAGCCCCAGCATTTT. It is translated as CASSRGQGNSNQPQHF.

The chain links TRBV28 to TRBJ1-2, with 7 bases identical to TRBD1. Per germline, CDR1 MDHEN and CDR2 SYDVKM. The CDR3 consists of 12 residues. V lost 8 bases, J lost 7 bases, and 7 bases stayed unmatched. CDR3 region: CASYNRGSGYTF. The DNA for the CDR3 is TGTGCCAGCTATAACAGGGGCAGTGGCTACACCTTC.

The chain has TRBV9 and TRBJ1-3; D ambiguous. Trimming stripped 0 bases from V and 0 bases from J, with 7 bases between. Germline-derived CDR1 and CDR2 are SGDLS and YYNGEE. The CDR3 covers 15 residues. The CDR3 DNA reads TGTGCCAGCAGCGTAGGGGCACACTCTGGAAACACCATATATTTT. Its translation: CASSVGAHSGNTIYF.

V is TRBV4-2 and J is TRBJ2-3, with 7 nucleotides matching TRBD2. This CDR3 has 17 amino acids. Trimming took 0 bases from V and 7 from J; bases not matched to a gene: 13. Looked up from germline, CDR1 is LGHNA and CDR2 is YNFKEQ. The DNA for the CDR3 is TGTGCCAGCAGCCAAGAGTCCGGGACTAACGTTAAGCATACGCAGTATTTT. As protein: CASSQESGTNVKHTQYF.

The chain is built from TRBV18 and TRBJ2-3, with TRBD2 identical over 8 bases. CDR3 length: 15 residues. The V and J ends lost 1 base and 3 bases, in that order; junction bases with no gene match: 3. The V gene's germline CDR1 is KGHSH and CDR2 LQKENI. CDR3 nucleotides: TGTGCCAGCTCACCACTAGCGGGAAGAACAGATACGCAGTATTTT. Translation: CASSPLAGRTDTQYF.

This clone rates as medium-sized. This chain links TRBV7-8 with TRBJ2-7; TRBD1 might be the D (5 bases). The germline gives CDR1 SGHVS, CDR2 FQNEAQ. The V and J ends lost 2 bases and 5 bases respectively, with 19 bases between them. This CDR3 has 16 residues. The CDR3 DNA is TGTGCCAGCAGCTTAAAGGGATGGGGCTCTCTGGACGAGCAGTACTTC. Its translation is CASSLKGWGSLDEQYF.

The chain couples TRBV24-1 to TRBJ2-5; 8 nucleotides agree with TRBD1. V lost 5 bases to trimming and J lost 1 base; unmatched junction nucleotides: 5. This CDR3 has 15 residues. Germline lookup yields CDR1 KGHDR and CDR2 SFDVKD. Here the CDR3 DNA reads TGTGCCACCAGTGCCGCCGGACAGGGCCAAGAGACCCAGTACTTC. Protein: CATSAAGQGQETQYF.

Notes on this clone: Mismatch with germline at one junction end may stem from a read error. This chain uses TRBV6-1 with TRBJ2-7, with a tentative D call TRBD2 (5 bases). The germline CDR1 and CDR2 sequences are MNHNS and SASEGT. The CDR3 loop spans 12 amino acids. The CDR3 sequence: CASSEKGVVRHF. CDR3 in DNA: TGTGCCAGCAGTGAAAAGGGAGTTGTCCGTCACTTC.

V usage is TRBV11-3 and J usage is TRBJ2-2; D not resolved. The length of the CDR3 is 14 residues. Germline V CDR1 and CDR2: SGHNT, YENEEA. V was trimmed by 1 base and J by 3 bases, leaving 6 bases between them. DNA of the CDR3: TGTGCCAGCAGCTTAGGAGTCTACACCGGGGAGCTGTTTTTT. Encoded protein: CASSLGVYTGELFF.

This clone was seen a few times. CDR3: CASSSKPTAGKLFF. The CDR3 bases are TGTGCCAGCAGTTCAAAACCGACCGCGGGGAAACTGTTTTTT. The V and J genes are TRBV6-5 and TRBJ1-4; unclear D gene. V was cut by 4 bases and J by 11 bases, with 17 bases left in between. Germline CDR1 reads MNHEY; CDR2 reads SVGAGI. This CDR3 contains 14 residues.

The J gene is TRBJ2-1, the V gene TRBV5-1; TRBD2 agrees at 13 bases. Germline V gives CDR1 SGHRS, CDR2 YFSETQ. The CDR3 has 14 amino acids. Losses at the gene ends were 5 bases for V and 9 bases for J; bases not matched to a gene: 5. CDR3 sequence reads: CASSGTSGNIEQFF. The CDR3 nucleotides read TGCGCCAGCAGTGGGACTAGCGGGAACATTGAGCAGTTCTTC.

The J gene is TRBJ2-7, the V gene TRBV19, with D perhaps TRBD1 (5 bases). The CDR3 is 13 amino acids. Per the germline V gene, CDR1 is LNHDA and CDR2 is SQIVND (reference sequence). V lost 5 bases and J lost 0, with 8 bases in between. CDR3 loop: CASSSRDSYEQYF. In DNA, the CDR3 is TGTGCCAGTAGTTCCAGGGACTCCTACGAGCAGTACTTC.

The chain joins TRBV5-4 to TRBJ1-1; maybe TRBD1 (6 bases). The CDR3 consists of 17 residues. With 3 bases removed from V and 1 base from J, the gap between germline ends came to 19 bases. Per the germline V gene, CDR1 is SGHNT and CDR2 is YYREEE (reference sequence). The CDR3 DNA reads TGTGCCAGCAGCTACCGGGGGAGGGGGAAGAAGAACACTGAAGCTTTCTTT. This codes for CASSYRGRGKKNTEAFF.

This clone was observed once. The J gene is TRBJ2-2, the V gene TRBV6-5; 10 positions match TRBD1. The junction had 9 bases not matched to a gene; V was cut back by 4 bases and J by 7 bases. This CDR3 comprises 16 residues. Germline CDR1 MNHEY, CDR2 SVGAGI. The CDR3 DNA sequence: TGTGCCAGCAGTTTTTCCGGGACAGGGGTGGTCGGGGAGCTGTTTTTT. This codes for CASSFSGTGVVGELFF.